The 30 T cell receptor beta chains below come from one sample, sequenced in a study of blood T cell repertoires in COVID-19. This table comes from immunoSEQ multiplex PCR, and its TCRdb copy is limited to in-frame clones, with some not included. The sample contains fewer than 250,000 clones, approximately 87% of which appear only once. Sequencing was done on a sample of peripheral blood. The receptors were gathered from a woman in her seventies with acute or convalescent COVID-19.

The rearrangement joins TRBV6-5 to TRBJ2-7, with D possibly matching TRBD1 (5 bases). The CDR3 is 13 amino acids. Germline V gene lookup returns CDR1 MNHEY and CDR2 SVGAGI. Trimming shortened V by 8 bases and J by 0 bases, and 11 bases separated the two germline ends. The CDR3 DNA is TGTGCCAGCGGGAAGGGGAACTCCTACGAGCAGTACTTC. Protein: CASGKGNSYEQYF.

This chain joins TRBV5-1 and TRBJ1-1, with D possibly TRBD1 on 5 matching bases. Germline lookup yields CDR1 SGHRS and CDR2 YFSETQ. The CDR3 runs to 14 residues. With 3 bases removed from V and 0 bases from J, the gap between germline ends came to 9 bases. DNA of the CDR3: TGCGCCAGCAGCTCCCGGGGGTTGAACACTGAAGCTTTCTTT. Protein sequence: CASSSRGLNTEAFF.

This chain joins TRBV2 and TRBJ2-3; 8 positions agree with TRBD2. Germline CDR1 reads SNHLY; CDR2 reads FYNNEI. The length of the CDR3 is 15 residues. Germline trimming cut 7 bases from V and 1 base from J; bases unmatched to any gene: 7. CDR3 DNA: TGTGCCAGCAATAAGGGACTAGGGGGCACAGATACGCAGTATTTT. This encodes CASNKGLGGTDTQYF.

The V call is TRBV13, the J call TRBJ1-2; 7 nucleotides agree with TRBD1. Germline-derived CDR1 and CDR2 are PRHDT and FYEKMQ (reference sequence). The V gene end was trimmed by 3 bases and the J gene end by 0 bases; junction bases not matched to a gene: 1. The CDR3 extends over 14 amino acids. The CDR3 coding sequence is TGTGCCAGCAGCTTTCAGGGGGCTAACTATGGCTACACCTTC. Its protein product is CASSFQGANYGYTF. Looking up the rest from reference TRBV13 and TRBJ1-2 gives the full variable domain: AAGVIQSPRHLIKEKRETATLKCYPIPRHDTVYWYQQGPGQDPQFLISFYEKMQSDKGSIPDRFSAQQFSDYHSELNMSSLELGDSALYFCASSFQGANYGYTFGSGTRLTVV.

The V gene is TRBV6-5, the J gene TRBJ2-3; 12 bases map to TRBD2. The germline CDR1 and CDR2 sequences are MNHEY and SVGAGI. This CDR3 is 15 amino acids long. With 6 bases clipped from V and 3 bases from J, the junction kept 4 bases outside the gene matches. CDR3 amino acids: CASSSLAGGTDTQYF. In nucleotides, the CDR3 is TGTGCCAGCAGCAGCCTAGCGGGAGGGACAGATACGCAGTATTTT.

V usage is TRBV4-3 and J usage is TRBJ1-3, with D uncertain. The CDR3 has 17 residues. The V end was cut by 0 bases, the J end by 0 bases, with 12 bases between. Germline CDR1 and CDR2: LGHNA and YSLEER. The CDR3 DNA reads TGCGCCAGCAGCCAAGAAGAGAGCTTAACCTCTGGAAACACCATATATTTT. Protein product: CASSQEESLTSGNTIYF.

V is TRBV11-3 and J is TRBJ1-1; D may be TRBD1 (5 bases). Trimming took off 0 bases at V and 8 bases at J, with 7 bases between the two ends. Germline V CDR1 and CDR2: SGHNT, YENEEA. The CDR3 has 12 amino acids. The CDR3 bases are TGTGCCAGCAGCTTAGACAGGGAAGAAGCTTTCTTT. Translated: CASSLDREEAFF.

The chain carries TRBV2 and TRBJ2-3; TRBD2 is a possible D gene (6 bases). CDR3 size: 16 residues. The V gene's germline CDR1 is SNHLY and CDR2 FYNNEI. V lost 6 bases and J 5 bases, leaving 21 bases between the germline ends. The chain's CDR3 is CASRNLATLLVDTQYF. For the CDR3, the DNA is TGTGCCAGCAGGAACCTAGCGACTCTGCTGGTAGATACGCAGTATTTT.

The rearrangement joins TRBV5-6 to TRBJ1-2; 7 bases line up with TRBD1. The CDR3 has 13 residues. V lost 2 bases to trimming and J lost 6 bases; unmatched junction nucleotides: 4. Germline values: CDR1 SGHDT, CDR2 YYEEEE. The CDR3 is CASSLGTANGYTF. The CDR3 coding sequence is TGTGCCAGCAGCTTAGGGACAGCTAATGGCTACACCTTC.

V gene TRBV7-2 combines with J gene TRBJ1-2, with D maybe TRBD1 (5 bases). The germline CDR1 and CDR2 sequences are SGHTA and FQGNSA. The ends were cut back, 0 bases at V and 8 bases at J, with 13 bases in the middle. The CDR3 loop spans 14 amino acids. CDR3 loop: CASSLAWQGMGYTF. As DNA, the CDR3 is TGTGCCAGCAGCTTAGCATGGCAGGGAATGGGCTACACCTTC.

This rearrangement joins TRBV5-1 to TRBJ2-3; D possibly corresponds to TRBD1 (6 bases). The germline gives CDR1 SGHRS, CDR2 YFSETQ. The length of the CDR3 is 14 residues. V lost 6 bases, J lost 2 bases, and 13 bases lay in between. CDR3 sequence: CASTWTDFTDTQYF. The CDR3 DNA follows: TGCGCCAGCACTTGGACAGACTTCACAGATACGCAGTATTTT.

This chain connects TRBV5-6 to TRBJ1-5; 9 bases are shared with TRBD1. The V gene end was trimmed by 4 bases and the J gene end by 2 bases; junction bases not matched to a gene: 4. In germline, CDR1 is SGHDT, CDR2 YYEEEE. The CDR3 contains 15 residues. The CDR3 DNA reads as TGTGCCAGCAGCGCGGACAGGGGAGGCAATCAGCCCCAGCATTTT. Amino acid sequence: CASSADRGGNQPQHF.

This clone appeared a few times. The gene calls are TRBV3-1 (or the pseudogene TRBV3-2) and TRBJ1-2; unclear D gene. The CDR3 spans 14 residues. Deletions cut 4 bases from V and 0 bases from J, with 9 bases between. Germline lookup yields CDR1 LGHDT and CDR2 YNNKEL (reference sequence). The CDR3 spells CASSRAATNYGYTF. CDR3 in DNA: TGTGCCAGCAGCCGGGCAGCCACTAACTATGGCTACACCTTC.

The chain has TRBV5-6 and TRBJ2-3; D is perhaps TRBD1 (6 bases). CDR1 and CDR2 from the germline V gene are SGHDT and YYEEEE. V was trimmed by 4 bases and J by 4 bases, leaving 10 bases between them. CDR3 length: 13 residues. The CDR3 loop is CASSVTGSDTQYF. CDR3 sequence (DNA): TGTGCCAGCAGCGTGACAGGCTCAGATACGCAGTATTTT. Looking up the rest from reference TRBV5-6 and TRBJ2-3 gives the full variable domain: DAGVTQSPTHLIKTRGQQVTLRCSPKSGHDTVSWYQQALGQGPQFIFQYYEEEERQRGNFPDRFSGHQFPNYSSELNVNALLLGDSALYLCASSVTGSDTQYFGPGTRLTVL.

This sequence joins TRBV27 and TRBJ2-1, with D possibly being TRBD2 (6 bases). The CDR3 covers 15 residues. Germline V gene sequence: CDR1 MNHEY, CDR2 SMNVEV (reference sequence). Trimming pared 4 bases from V and 2 bases from J, leaving 12 bases between. The CDR3 sequence: CASSSRGLPYNEQFF. The DNA of the CDR3 is TGTGCCAGCAGTTCCCGGGGACTCCCCTACAATGAGCAGTTCTTC.

The table lists this clone with a few counts. The chain joins TRBV7-7 to TRBJ2-2, with 9 positions matching TRBD1. Per the germline V gene, CDR1 is SSHAT and CDR2 is FNYEAQ (reference sequence). V dropped 4 bases and J dropped 5; count of bases not matched to a gene: 5. CDR3 length: 15 residues. DNA for the CDR3: TGTGCCAGCAGCTCCCAGACAGGGGGGACCGGGGAGCTGTTTTTT. This translates into CASSSQTGGTGELFF.

This clone appeared a single time. V gene TRBV19 combines with J gene TRBJ2-2, with 8 bases identical to TRBD1. In germline, CDR1 is LNHDA, CDR2 SQIVND (reference sequence). The CDR3 covers 18 residues. The V and J ends lost 3 bases and 4 bases, in that order; junction bases with no gene match: 13. The CDR3 region has the DNA TGTGCCAGTAGTATTTCTGAAGGCAGGGGGCGAGGCACCGGGGAGCTGTTTTTT. Protein sequence: CASSISEGRGRGTGELFF.

V is TRBV27 and J is TRBJ2-3, with D possibly matching TRBD1 (6 bases). Germline CDR1 is MNHEY and CDR2 is SMNVEV (reference sequence). This CDR3 is 14 amino acids long. Deletions cut 6 bases from V and 6 bases from J, with 16 bases between. As DNA, the CDR3 is TGTGCCAGCAGAGGGGCCCAGGGGTGGGATACGCAGTATTTT. Translated, it gives CASRGAQGWDTQYF.

V gene TRBV7-2 combines with J gene TRBJ2-5; maybe TRBD2 (6 bases). CDR3 length: 15 residues. From germline, CDR1 is SGHTA and CDR2 FQGNSA. V was shortened by 5 bases and J by 5 bases, with 18 bases between the two germline ends. The DNA of the CDR3 is TGTGCCAGCAGCCCGTTAACAGCTGCGGGGGAGACCCAGTACTTC. This codes for CASSPLTAAGETQYF.

The chain employs TRBV7-9 and TRBJ1-1; a weak D match, TRBD1 (6 bases). Germline V gene data show CDR1 as SEHNR and CDR2 as FQNEAQ (reference sequence). Trimming cost V 5 bases and J 5 bases, with 15 bases left between them. The CDR3 extends over 14 amino acids. CDR3 loop: CASSHSRGQTEAFF. The CDR3 DNA reads as TGTGCCAGCAGCCACTCACGGGGACAAACTGAAGCTTTCTTT.

The CDR3 region has the DNA TGTGCCAGCAGTTTAGGTGGCTGGGAGCTGTTTTTT. Amino acids: CASSLGGWELFF. The chain has TRBV27 and TRBJ2-2, with D unresolved. Trimming pared 2 bases from V and 9 bases from J, leaving 7 bases between. Germline CDR1 and CDR2: MNHEY and SMNVEV (reference sequence). The CDR3 is 12 residues long.

The chain joins TRBV6-6 to TRBJ1-6, with TRBD1 as a possible D gene (6 bases). CDR1 is MNHNY and CDR2 is SVGAGI in the germline V gene (reference sequence). This CDR3 spans 17 amino acids. The V gene lost 6 bases and the J gene lost 7 bases, with 22 bases spanning the gap. The CDR3 sequence is CASSRGGSGRSNSPLHF. For the CDR3, the DNA is TGTGCCAGCAGCCGAGGGGGGTCGGGACGGTCAAATTCACCCCTCCACTTT.

This chain connects TRBV11-2 to TRBJ1-3; D unclear. Germline V gene data show CDR1 as SGHAT and CDR2 as FQNNGV. The germline V and J ends were trimmed by 4 bases and 0 bases, with 13 bases remaining between them. The CDR3 spans 16 residues. The CDR3: CASSSQRGASGNTIYF. The CDR3 DNA follows: TGTGCCAGCAGCTCCCAACGAGGTGCCTCTGGAAACACCATATATTTT.

The chain is built from TRBV9 and TRBJ2-1; 9 positions agree with TRBD2. The V gene end was trimmed by 4 bases and the J gene end by 5 bases; junction bases not matched to a gene: 7. The CDR3 sequence is 15 residues long. CDR1 and CDR2 (germline): SGDLS, YYNGEE. The CDR3 reads CASSWTSESHNEQFF. DNA for the CDR3: TGTGCCAGCAGCTGGACTAGCGAGAGCCACAATGAGCAGTTCTTC.

The chain links TRBV9 to TRBJ2-5, with 9 bases aligning to TRBD2. V gave up 0 bases and J gave up 2 bases; unmatched junction bases: 5. The CDR3 totals 16 residues. Germline V gives CDR1 SGDLS, CDR2 YYNGEE. CDR3 region: CASSVARAGGQETQYF. DNA for the CDR3: TGTGCCAGCAGCGTAGCTCGGGCGGGAGGGCAAGAGACCCAGTACTTC. The full variable domain, rest sourced from reference TRBV9 and TRBJ2-5, is DSGVTQTPKHLITATGQRVTLRCSPRSGDLSVYWYQQSLDQGLQFLIQYYNGEERAKGNILERFSAQQFPDLHSELNLSSLELGDSALYFCASSVARAGGQETQYFGPGTRLLVL.

This clone was recorded a few times. This chain connects TRBV28 to TRBJ1-4; 8 positions agree with TRBD1. Germline CDR1 MDHEN, CDR2 SYDVKM. The CDR3 runs to 15 residues. V was pared by 6 bases and J by 0 bases, with 3 bases of the junction left unmatched. The CDR3 DNA follows: TGTGCCAGCAGCTCGACAGGGGCAACTAATGAAAAACTGTTTTTT. Its translation: CASSSTGATNEKLFF.

The chain employs TRBV7-3 and TRBJ2-1, with 7 bases that match TRBD2. The length of the CDR3 is 16 residues. Trimming cost V 5 bases and J 5 bases; bases outside gene matches: 12. Germline V lookup: CDR1 SGHTA, CDR2 FQGTGA. The CDR3 bases are TGTGCCAGCAGCCCCCCCGGGGTAGCGGGTGACAATGAGCAGTTCTTC. Residues: CASSPPGVAGDNEQFF. Full variable domain (missing parts from reference TRBV7-3 and TRBJ2-1): GAGVSQTPSNKVTEKGKYVELRCDPISGHTALYWYRQSLGQGPEFLIYFQGTGAADDSGLPNDRFFAVRPEGSVSTLKIQRTERGDSAVYLCASSPPGVAGDNEQFFGPGTRLTVL.

V usage is TRBV5-1 and J usage is TRBJ2-3; D not certain. The CDR3 sequence is 15 residues long. Germline CDR1 SGHRS, CDR2 YFSETQ. Trimming took off 0 bases at V and 1 base at J, with 9 bases between the two ends. CDR3 region: CASSLEGDGTDTQYF. CDR3 in DNA: TGCGCCAGCAGCTTGGAAGGAGACGGCACAGATACGCAGTATTTT.

This clone has just one count. The V call is TRBV19, the J call TRBJ1-3; D perhaps matches TRBD1 (5 bases). This CDR3 spans 15 amino acids. Germline assignment: CDR1 LNHDA and CDR2 SQIVND (reference sequence). Between the trimmed V and J ends, which lost 5 bases and 4 bases, there was a span of 15 bases. The CDR3 protein is CASSWGRVRGNTIYF. CDR3 coding DNA: TGTGCCAGTAGTTGGGGGAGGGTTCGCGGAAACACCATATATTTT.

V usage is TRBV12-5 and J usage is TRBJ2-3; the D is unclear. Trimming removed 1 base from V and 2 bases from J, with 10 bases in between. Germline V lookup: CDR1 LGHNT, CDR2 FRNRAP. This CDR3 comprises 15 residues. The CDR3 DNA sequence: TGTGCTAGTGGTTTGGGAAGGAGATCCACAGATACGCAGTATTTT. It yields the protein CASGLGRRSTDTQYF.